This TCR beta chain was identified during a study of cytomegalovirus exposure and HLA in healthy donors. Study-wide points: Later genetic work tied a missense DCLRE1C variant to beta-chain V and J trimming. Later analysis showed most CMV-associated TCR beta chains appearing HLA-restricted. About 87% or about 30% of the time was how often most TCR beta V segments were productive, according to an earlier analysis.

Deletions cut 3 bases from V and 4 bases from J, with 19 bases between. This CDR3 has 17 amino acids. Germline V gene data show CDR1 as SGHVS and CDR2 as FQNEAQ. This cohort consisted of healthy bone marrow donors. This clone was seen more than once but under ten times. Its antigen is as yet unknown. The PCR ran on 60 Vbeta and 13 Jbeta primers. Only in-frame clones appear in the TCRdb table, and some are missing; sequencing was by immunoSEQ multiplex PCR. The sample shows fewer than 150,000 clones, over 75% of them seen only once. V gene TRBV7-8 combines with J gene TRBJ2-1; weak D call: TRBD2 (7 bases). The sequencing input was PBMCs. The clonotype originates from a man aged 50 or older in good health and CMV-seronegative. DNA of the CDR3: TGTGCCAGCAGCTTGCAAGGGGGGGCCCCTGGGTACAATGAGCAGTTCTTC. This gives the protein CASSLQGGAPGYNEQFF.